This TCR beta chain was profiled in a study of T cell changes during pregnancy in multiple sclerosis. Germline V gene sequence: CDR1 SGDLS, CDR2 YYNGEE. The V gene lost 1 base and the J gene lost 0 bases, with 7 bases spanning the gap. CDR3 length: 14 amino acids. Measured with immunoSEQ multiplex PCR; TCRdb has only the in-frame clones, and not every one. The profile covers about 68,000 clones, with roughly 89% appearing a single time and around 0.9% taken by the ten largest. This receptor was obtained from a female donor with multiple sclerosis, enrolled in a pregnancy study. The sequenced sample was peripheral blood, obtained in the second trimester of pregnancy. The genes are TRBV9 and TRBJ1-2, with D unresolved. CDR3 amino acids: CASSVRASNYGYTF. In DNA, the CDR3 is TGTGCCAGCAGCGTAAGAGCTTCTAACTATGGCTACACCTTC.